One sample yielded the 2 T cell receptor beta chains listed below, sequenced in a study of Ad26.COV2.S vaccination and SARS-CoV-2 variants. Sequenced by immunoSEQ multiplex PCR; TCRdb stores in-frame clones only, minus some. The sample contains some 320,000 clones, around four fifths of which appear only once. The treatment: approximately 18 received Ad26.COV2.S at low or high dose, single or two shots; roughly five received placebo; per-sample allocation not given. After the first vaccine or placebo injection, samples were drawn on day 63. The source was peripheral blood, collected in a trial of Ad26.COV2.S vaccine versus placebo. The receptors were gathered from a person aged 18-65 years who received the Ad26.COV2.S COVID-19 vaccine or a placebo.

The chain employs TRBV11-3 and TRBJ2-5; weak D call: TRBD2 (5 bases). The CDR3 is made up of 14 amino acids. V dropped 1 base and J dropped 9 bases, with 15 bases sitting between them. The germline V gene encodes CDR1 SGHNT and CDR2 YENEEA. CDR3 protein: CASSLGAVGAAQYF. DNA of the CDR3: TGTGCCAGCAGCTTAGGGGCAGTAGGAGCGGCCCAGTACTTC.

The chain is built from TRBV19 and TRBJ2-7; a weak D match, TRBD2 (5 bases). The CDR3 length is 15 residues. The germline V gene encodes CDR1 LNHDA and CDR2 SQIVND (reference sequence). The V gene lost 1 base and the J gene lost 3 bases, with 13 bases spanning the gap. Written as DNA, the CDR3 is TGTGCCAGTAGTATAGGGCTTCCCGGGATCTACGAGCAGTACTTC. Translating it yields CASSIGLPGIYEQYF.